This paragraph reports one T cell receptor (beta chain). The data originate from a study of memory CD4+ T cells and cytomegalovirus serostatus. Only in-frame clones appear in the TCRdb table, and some are missing; sequencing was by immunoSEQ multiplex PCR. The sample lists over 75,000 clones, about 80% occurring once. The germline gives CDR1 SGHAT, CDR2 FQNNGV. This CDR3 is built from 14 residues. Trimming left V 0 bases short and J 5 bases short, with 10 bases between. The sort gate was single viable CD3+CD4+CD8-CD45RO+ cells for memory CD4+ T cells. The sample taken for sequencing was memory CD4+ T cells from blood. This receptor was obtained from an adult in good health and CMV-seropositive. The V call is TRBV11-2, the J call TRBJ1-1; D gene ambiguous. As DNA, the CDR3 is TGTGCCAGCAGCTTAGATTCAGGAACTACTGAAGCTTTCTTT. Its translation is CASSLDSGTTEAFF.